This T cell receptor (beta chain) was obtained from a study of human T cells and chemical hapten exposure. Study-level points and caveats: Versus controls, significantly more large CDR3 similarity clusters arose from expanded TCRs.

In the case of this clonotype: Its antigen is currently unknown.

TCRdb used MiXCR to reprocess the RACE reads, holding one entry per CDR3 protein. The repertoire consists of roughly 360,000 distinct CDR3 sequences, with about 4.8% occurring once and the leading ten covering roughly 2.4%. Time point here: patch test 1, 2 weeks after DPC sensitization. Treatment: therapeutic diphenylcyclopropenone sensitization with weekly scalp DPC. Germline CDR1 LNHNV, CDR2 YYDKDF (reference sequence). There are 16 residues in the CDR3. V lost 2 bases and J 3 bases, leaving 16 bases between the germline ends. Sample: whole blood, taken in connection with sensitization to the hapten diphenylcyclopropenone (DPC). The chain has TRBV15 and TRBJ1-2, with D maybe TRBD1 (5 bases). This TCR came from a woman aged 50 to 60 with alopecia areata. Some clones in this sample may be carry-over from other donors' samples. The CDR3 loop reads CATSRSETATYYGYTF. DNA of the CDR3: TGTGCCACCAGCAGATCGGAGACAGCTACTTACTATGGCTACACCTTC.